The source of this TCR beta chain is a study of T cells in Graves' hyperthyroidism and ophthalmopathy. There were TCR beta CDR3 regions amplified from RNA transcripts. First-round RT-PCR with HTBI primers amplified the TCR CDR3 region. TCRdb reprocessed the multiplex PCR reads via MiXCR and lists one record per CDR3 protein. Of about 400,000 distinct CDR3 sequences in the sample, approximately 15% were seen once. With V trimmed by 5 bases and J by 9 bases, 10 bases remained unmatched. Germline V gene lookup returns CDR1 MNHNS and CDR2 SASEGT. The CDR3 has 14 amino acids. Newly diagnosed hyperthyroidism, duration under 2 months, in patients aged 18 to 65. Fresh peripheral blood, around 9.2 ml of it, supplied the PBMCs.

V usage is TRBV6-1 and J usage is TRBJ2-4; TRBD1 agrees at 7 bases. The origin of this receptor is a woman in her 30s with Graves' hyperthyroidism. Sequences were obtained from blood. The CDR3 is CASSQTTGLGIQYF. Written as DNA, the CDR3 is TGTGCCAGCAGTCAGACGACAGGGCTTGGCATTCAGTACTTC.